Presented here are 30 T cell receptor beta chains from one specimen sequenced in a study of lymphopenia after photon versus proton radiotherapy. Measured with immunoSEQ multiplex PCR; TCRdb has only the in-frame clones, and not every one. The sample contains approximately 47,000 clones, 65% to 90% of which appear only once. The source material was peripheral blood, sampled from a patient treated with photon-based radiotherapy. The receptors shown here come from a man aged 35-49 years with gastric cancer.

The chain is built from TRBV28 and TRBJ1-2, with 9 bases lining up with TRBD1. The J segment lost 6 bases and the V segment lost 5 bases, leaving 7 bases of the junction unmatched. This CDR3 is built from 14 residues. Germline V gives CDR1 MDHEN, CDR2 SYDVKM. CDR3 sequence (DNA): TGTGCCAGCAGTAATACAGGGGGCACGGATGGCTACACCTTC. Amino acid sequence: CASSNTGGTDGYTF.

This chain connects TRBV18 to TRBJ1-4, with D perhaps TRBD1 (5 bases). This CDR3 has 14 residues. From germline, CDR1 is KGHSH and CDR2 LQKENI. The V gene lost 4 bases and the J gene lost 4 bases, with 10 bases spanning the gap. CDR3 residues: CASSLTVDNEKLFF. The CDR3 DNA is TGTGCCAGCTCACTGACAGTGGATAATGAAAAACTGTTTTTT.

The gene calls are TRBV27 and TRBJ1-5, with no clear D. This CDR3 is 16 amino acids long. Germline CDR1 MNHEY, CDR2 SMNVEV (reference sequence). Trimming removed 5 bases at V and 5 bases at J, with 19 bases between. The CDR3 spells CASSPLGNARYQPQHF. In nucleotides, the CDR3 is TGTGCCAGCAGTCCCCTAGGAAACGCGAGATATCAGCCCCAGCATTTT.

The genes are TRBV11-3 and TRBJ2-3; D is possibly TRBD2 (5 bases). CDR1 SGHNT and CDR2 YENEEA come from the germline V gene. The CDR3 consists of 13 residues. Trimming removed 3 bases from V and 1 base from J, with 5 bases in between. CDR3 nucleotide sequence: TGTGCCAGCAGCTTCGGGGGCACAGATACGCAGTATTTT. Translation: CASSFGGTDTQYF.

The chain uses TRBV30 and TRBJ2-3, with 7 positions matching TRBD1. CDR1 and CDR2 from the germline V gene are GTSNPN and SVGIG (reference sequence). This CDR3 is built from 14 residues. Unmatched junction bases numbered 2, after V lost 2 bases and J lost 0 bases. The chain's CDR3 is CAWSNRGSTDTQYF. For the CDR3, the DNA is TGTGCCTGGAGTAACAGGGGTAGCACAGATACGCAGTATTTT. The variable domain in full, with the rest retrieved from reference TRBV30 and TRBJ2-3, is SQTIHQWPATLVQPVGSPLSLECTVEGTSNPNLYWYRQAAGRGLQLLFYSVGIGQISSEVPQNLSASRPQDRQFILSSKKLLLSDSGFYLCAWSNRGSTDTQYFGPGTRLTVL.

Comments on this clone: The sample holds other DNA sequences that translate to the same CDR3. The gene calls are TRBV18 and TRBJ1-4, with no clear D. V gave up 6 bases and J gave up 0 bases, with 8 bases separating them. Germline V gene data show CDR1 as KGHSH and CDR2 as LQKENI. This CDR3 spans 14 amino acids. CDR3 in amino acids: CASSPGATNEKLFF. In DNA form, the CDR3 reads TGTGCCAGCTCCCCTGGGGCAACTAATGAAAAACTGTTTTTT.

The J gene is TRBJ2-4, the V gene TRBV4-1; D is ambiguous. The V end was cut by 1 base, the J end by 0 bases, with 10 bases between. The germline V gene has CDR1 MGHRA and CDR2 YSYEKL. There are 16 residues in the CDR3. DNA of the CDR3: TGCGCCAGCAGCCAAGGGTGGGGTCTAGCCAAAAACATTCAGTACTTC. Protein: CASSQGWGLAKNIQYF.

V gene TRBV6-6 combines with J gene TRBJ1-1; D might be TRBD1 (6 bases). Trimming took 0 bases from V and 6 from J, leaving 14 bases between them. This CDR3 region has 15 residues. The germline V gene encodes CDR1 MNHNY and CDR2 SVGAGI (reference sequence). The CDR3 region has the DNA TGTGCCAGCAGTTACTCGATTTCCGACAGGCCTGAAGCTTTCTTT. Translated: CASSYSISDRPEAFF.

J is TRBJ1-2 and V is TRBV5-4; D is undetermined. This CDR3 region has 15 residues. Per germline, CDR1 SGHNT and CDR2 YYREEE (reference sequence). Trimming cost V 1 base and J 1 base, with 11 bases left between them. In nucleotides, the CDR3 is TGTGCCAGCAGCTTGTCGGGGATAATTAACTATGGCTACACCTTC. This gives the protein CASSLSGIINYGYTF.

This clone was found a few times. This chain links TRBV6-5 with TRBJ2-2, with no clear D. The V end was cut by 4 bases, the J end by 7 bases, with 4 bases between. From germline, CDR1 is MNHEY and CDR2 SVGAGI. The CDR3 consists of 11 residues. The DNA of the CDR3 is TGTGCCAGCAGTTCCATCGGGGAGCTGTTTTTT. Its translation: CASSSIGELFF.

The V gene is TRBV11-1, the J gene TRBJ2-2; tentatively, D is TRBD1 (5 bases). Germline V lookup: CDR1 SGHAT, CDR2 FQDESV (reference sequence). The CDR3 spans 16 residues. The ends were cut back, 1 base at V and 1 base at J, with 10 bases in the middle. The CDR3: CASSLEGQGNTGELFF. CDR3 DNA sequence: TGTGCCAGCAGCTTAGAGGGGCAGGGGAACACCGGGGAGCTGTTTTTT.

This clone was detected once. The chain carries TRBV18 and TRBJ2-4; D possibly corresponds to TRBD1 (6 bases). CDR3 length: 12 residues. V shed 3 bases and J shed 10 bases, with 10 bases lying between them. In germline, CDR1 is KGHSH, CDR2 LQKENI. In DNA form, the CDR3 reads TGTGCCAGCTCACCGGACAGAGGGATTCAGTACTTC. Translation gives CASSPDRGIQYF. Looking up the rest from reference TRBV18 and TRBJ2-4 gives the full variable domain: NAGVMQNPRHLVRRRGQEARLRCSPMKGHSHVYWYRQLPEEGLKFMVYLQKENIIDESGMPKERFSAEFPKEGPSILRIQQVVRGDSAAYFCASSPDRGIQYFGAGTRLSVL.

The chain has TRBV19 and TRBJ1-1; tentatively, D is TRBD1 (6 bases). CDR1 is LNHDA and CDR2 is SQIVND in the germline V gene (reference sequence). The CDR3 is 14 residues long. V lost 1 base to trimming and J lost 5 bases, with 11 bases between them. CDR3 amino acids: CASSIVGGGTEAFF. CDR3 in DNA: TGTGCCAGTAGTATAGTTGGAGGGGGGACTGAAGCTTTCTTT.

The chain is built from TRBV4-1 and TRBJ1-1; 7 bases fit TRBD1. Trimming removed 3 bases from V and 4 bases from J; junction bases left unmatched: 8. This CDR3 is built from 15 residues. CDR1 and CDR2 (germline): MGHRA, YSYEKL. The CDR3 loop is CASSHRGGAGTEAFF. In DNA, the CDR3 is TGCGCCAGCAGCCACAGAGGGGGCGCGGGCACTGAAGCTTTCTTT.

This clone appeared a few times. The rearrangement links TRBV6-5 to TRBJ2-7, with TRBD1 identical over 9 bases. The CDR3 is made up of 15 amino acids. V was pared by 2 bases and J by 3 bases, with 5 bases of the junction left unmatched. Germline CDR1 and CDR2: MNHEY and SVGAGI. For the CDR3, the DNA is TGTGCCAGCAGTTACCCGGGACAGGGCCGCTACGAGCAGTACTTC. Residues: CASSYPGQGRYEQYF.

Only a few counts were recorded for this clone. The CDR3 DNA sequence: TGTGCCAGCAGCTTAAGTACAGACTACGAGCAGTACTTC. It specifies CASSLSTDYEQYF. The chain is built from TRBV7-9 and TRBJ2-7; no clear D. Germline values: CDR1 SEHNR, CDR2 FQNEAQ (reference sequence). The length of the CDR3 is 13 residues. Trimming cost V 2 bases and J 3 bases, with 8 bases left between them.

The J gene is TRBJ1-1, the V gene TRBV7-2; D is possibly TRBD1 (5 bases). The ends were cut back, 1 base at V and 4 bases at J, with 25 bases in the middle. This CDR3 region has 19 residues. Germline V lookup: CDR1 SGHTA, CDR2 FQGNSA. The CDR3 reads CASSLGGWDRGIGSTEAFF. CDR3 DNA: TGTGCCAGCAGCTTAGGAGGTTGGGATAGGGGCATTGGGAGCACTGAAGCTTTCTTT. The full variable domain, in which reference TRBV7-2 and TRBJ1-1 provide the parts outside the CDR3, is GAGVSQSPSNKVTEKGKDVELRCDPISGHTALYWYRQSLGQGLEFLIYFQGNSAPDKSGLPSDRFSAERTGGSVSTLTIQRTQQEDSAVYLCASSLGGWDRGIGSTEAFFGQGTRLTVV.

The chain has TRBV7-2 and TRBJ1-3, with a weak D call TRBD1 (5 bases). The CDR3 is 15 residues long. The germline CDR1 and CDR2 sequences are SGHTA and FQGNSA. The V end lost 1 base, the J end lost 2 bases, and 9 bases lay between the germline ends. The CDR3 sequence: CASSLGGATGNTIYF. Written as DNA, the CDR3 is TGTGCCAGCAGCTTAGGAGGGGCCACTGGAAACACCATATATTTT. Full variable domain (remainder filled in from reference TRBV7-2 and TRBJ1-3): GAGVSQSPSNKVTEKGKDVELRCDPISGHTALYWYRQSLGQGLEFLIYFQGNSAPDKSGLPSDRFSAERTGGSVSTLTIQRTQQEDSAVYLCASSLGGATGNTIYFGEGSWLTVV.

A few counts support this clone. The chain joins TRBV6-5 to TRBJ1-1; maybe TRBD1 (6 bases). The germline V gene has CDR1 MNHEY and CDR2 SVGAGI. This CDR3 spans 15 amino acids. The ends were cut back, 0 bases at V and 6 bases at J, with 14 bases in the middle. CDR3 sequence reads: CASSYSRRGGAEAFF. CDR3 in DNA: TGTGCCAGCAGTTACTCCCGGAGGGGGGGGGCTGAAGCTTTCTTT.

The CDR3 sequence is CASSSDSGHEKLFF. CDR3 coding DNA: TGTGCCAGCAGCTCGGACAGCGGACATGAAAAACTGTTTTTT. The rearrangement uses TRBV7-8 and TRBJ1-4, with TRBD1 as a possible D gene (6 bases). The CDR3 length is 14 residues. The V gene lost 4 bases and the J gene lost 6 bases, with 12 bases spanning the gap. Germline CDR1 is SGHVS and CDR2 is FQNEAQ.

This rearrangement joins TRBV30 to TRBJ1-1; TRBD1 agrees at 8 bases. Germline-derived CDR1 and CDR2 are GTSNPN and SVGIG (reference sequence). Trimming at V came to 4 bases and at J to 10 bases, leaving 8 bases not matched to a gene. The CDR3 extends over 12 amino acids. The DNA for the CDR3 is TGTGCCTGGATTCCCCCAGGGGGCAGAGCTTTCTTT. Translating gives CAWIPPGGRAFF.

The V and J genes are TRBV2 and TRBJ2-3; 8 bases are shared with TRBD2. The CDR3 has 18 amino acids. Germline trimming cut 6 bases from V and 7 bases from J; bases unmatched to any gene: 21. The germline V gene encodes CDR1 SNHLY and CDR2 FYNNEI. The CDR3 DNA follows: TGTGCCAGCAGCTTAATATACCTTCACGGGGGGGGAGAATATACGCAGTATTTT. Amino acid sequence: CASSLIYLHGGGEYTQYF.

The chain uses TRBV6-5 and TRBJ1-1; the D gene is possibly TRBD1 (6 bases). Trimming cost V 5 bases and J 7 bases, with 17 bases left between them. Germline V gene lookup returns CDR1 MNHEY and CDR2 SVGAGI. There are 14 residues in the CDR3. Here the CDR3 DNA reads TGTGCCAGCAGTCCCATCGAGGGGGGGGTTGAAGCTTTCTTT. Translating it yields CASSPIEGGVEAFF.

The chain links TRBV30 to TRBJ1-6, with D perhaps TRBD1 (5 bases). Germline V lookup: CDR1 GTSNPN, CDR2 SVGIG (reference sequence). This CDR3 is built from 13 residues. V lost 1 base to trimming and J lost 9 bases, with 10 bases between them. The CDR3 DNA reads TGTGCCTGGAGTGGTGGCGGGGGTTCACCCCTCCACTTT. Translation: CAWSGGGGSPLHF.

The chain carries TRBV28 and TRBJ1-2; 7 bases line up with TRBD1. CDR1 is MDHEN and CDR2 is SYDVKM in the germline V gene. With 6 bases clipped from V and 4 bases from J, the junction kept 14 bases outside the gene matches. The CDR3 contains 16 residues. The CDR3 loop reads CASRKGGGYSTYGYTF. CDR3 DNA sequence: TGTGCCAGCAGAAAAGGAGGGGGCTACAGCACCTATGGCTACACCTTC.

The chain combines TRBV5-8 with TRBJ1-2, with D uncertain. Germline assignment: CDR1 SGHTS and CDR2 YDEGEE. This CDR3 region has 13 residues. Trimming pared 6 bases from V and 5 bases from J, leaving 14 bases between. The CDR3 region is CASITGSRYGYTF. The CDR3 coding sequence is TGTGCCAGCATCACGGGCTCGCGGTATGGCTACACCTTC.

For this clone: The same CDR3 is also encoded by other DNA sequences in this sample. The chain recombines TRBV18 with TRBJ2-7, with 9 bases fitting TRBD1. The CDR3 has 15 amino acids. The V and J ends lost 3 bases and 0 bases, in that order; junction bases with no gene match: 3. Germline-derived CDR1 and CDR2 are KGHSH and LQKENI. The CDR3 region is CASSPGQGTSYEQYF. The CDR3 nucleotides read TGTGCCAGCTCACCGGGACAGGGAACCTCCTACGAGCAGTACTTC.

This clone was seen a handful of times. CDR3 DNA sequence: TGTGCCAGCTCCCCGGAGCTGAACACTGAAGCTTTCTTT. This sequence encodes CASSPELNTEAFF. This rearrangement joins TRBV18 to TRBJ1-1; D gene ambiguous. V was trimmed by 6 bases and J by 0 bases, leaving 8 bases between them. The germline CDR1 and CDR2 sequences are KGHSH and LQKENI. The CDR3 extends over 13 amino acids.

The chain joins TRBV5-5 to TRBJ2-2, with D possibly called TRBD1 or TRBD2 (6 bases each). In germline, CDR1 is SGHKS, CDR2 YYEKEE (reference sequence). V gave up 3 bases and J gave up 5 bases, with 14 bases separating them. The CDR3 runs to 15 residues. The CDR3 DNA is TGTGCCAGCAGCTCCGAAGGGGGGAGGACCGGGGAGCTGTTTTTT. Translated: CASSSEGGRTGELFF. Together with reference TRBV5-5 and TRBJ2-2, the CDR3 gives the full variable domain: DAGVTQSPTHLIKTRGQQVTLRCSPISGHKSVSWYQQVLGQGPQFIFQYYEKEERGRGNFPDRFSARQFPNYSSELNVNALLLGDSALYLCASSSEGGRTGELFFGEGSRLTVL.

The chain combines TRBV2 with TRBJ2-2; unclear D gene. Trimming removed 3 bases from V and 0 bases from J, with 5 bases in between. This CDR3 comprises 14 residues. Germline lookup yields CDR1 SNHLY and CDR2 FYNNEI. The CDR3 coding sequence is TGTGCCAGCAGTGAGAGGCCGAACACCGGGGAGCTGTTTTTT. It yields the protein CASSERPNTGELFF.